This T cell receptor (beta chain) was retrieved from a study of CD8+CD57+ T cells in acquired aplastic anemia (dated by TCRdb to the late 2010s). In the study overall: DNA extracted from sorted CD4+ and CD8+ cells had a mean of roughly 3.4 ug, with a range of about 0.18 to 27.4 ug. A CD8+CD57+ expansion meant a frequency higher than the mean frequency seen in healthy subjects.

Genomic DNA served as template for TCR beta VDJ combination and CDR3 sequence profiling. An Illumina HiSeq 2000 was the platform used for TCR repertoire sequencing. The published analysis was carried out like this. Repertoires were assessed using TRBV/TRBJ rearrangement plots, CDR3 size and DJ length profiles, and Simpson's diversity index. The most abundant DNA sequence in the deep sequencing data was defined as the immunodominant clone. CDR3 amino acid sequences were screened for sharing across subjects and compared with published repertoires and the VDJdb database. TCRdb reprocessed the public reads (quality trimming at Q25 with fastp, clone calling with MiXCR) and kept in-frame beta chains. One record per CDR3 amino acid sequence lists the most common genes and DNA. What appears here as the V and J calls and clone size reflects TCRdb's work, not the paper's. The sample table holds just over 450,000 distinct CDR3 sequences, of which less than 35% were seen once. The ten largest clones capture 0.75% to 0.95% of the sample.

Flow cytometry had shown CD8+CD57+ cell expansion in the patients selected for sequencing. Every patient had a diagnosis of severe acquired aplastic anemia based on International Study of Aplastic Anemia and Agranulocytosis and Camitta criteria. At the time blood was sampled, none of the patients had received any therapy. In the study, sorted CD4+ and CD8+ blood T cells from patients with severe aplastic anemia and from healthy subjects underwent deep sequencing of TCR repertoires. Patients were enrolled in the USA under clinicaltrials.gov protocols 00001620, 01623167, 00001397, 00071045, 00081523 and 00961064. Ficoll-Paque density gradient centrifugation was used to isolate peripheral blood mononuclear cells. CD4+ and CD8+ T cells were sorted by FACS or magnetic beads before DNA extraction. A note on this clonotype: It has no known antigen specificity. A read error is likely, as this CDR3 ends without the conserved phenylalanine or tryptophan.

Inclusive of both ends, the CDR3 amounts to 15 amino acids. The CDR3 DNA has 45 bases and is translated from base 1. V has 2 bases trimmed and J has 3 bases trimmed; junction bases matching no gene number 6. In the germline V gene, CDR1 corresponds to LGHNA and CDR2 to YSLEER. Overall results and qualifications from the work: No significant difference in CD8+ Simpson's diversity was found between patients and healthy controls (P=0.060). Roughly 30 CD8+ CDR3 sequences were found to be shared between patients and controls, but these sequences appeared to be highly expressed in patients and within the immunodominant clones of the patients.

Recombination joined TRBV4-3 with TRBJ2-7, and 8 bases in between align with TRBD1. The receptor was isolated from a human donor with aplastic anemia. Sequencing was performed on sorted CD4+, CD8+, or CD8+CD57+ T cells (not recorded which) from PBMCs. Read as DNA, the sequence is TGCGCCAGCAGCCAAAGCAGGGGGCTTGACTACGAGCAGTACCTC. This sequence encodes CASSQSRGLDYEQYL.